These T cell receptor beta chains were read from a single sample in a study of beta chain features in type 1 diabetes. The data were produced by immunoSEQ multiplex PCR, yet TCRdb's version contains in-frame clones alone and is incomplete. The table lists over 150,000 clones, 7% to 9% of them singletons, with roughly 0.46% in the top ten. The sequencing input was central memory CD4+ T cells from blood. These receptors originate from a man younger than 35 with type 1 diabetes. Both conserved end residues are part of each CDR3. A D gene is named only where the DNA matches it firmly. Size is omitted from some rows. Given values are once, few, many or a class for expanded clones.

j_call	clone_size	v_call	d_call	cdr3_nt	cdr3_aa
TRBJ1-1	.	TRBV27	.	TGTGCCAGCAGTTTTCTACCGAACACTGAAGCTTTCTTT	CASSFLPNTEAFF
TRBJ1-2	.	TRBV18	.	TGTGCCAGCTCGCAAGAGCAGGCCCTCGATGGCTACACCTTC	CASSQEQALDGYTF
TRBJ2-1	.	TRBV6-1	.	TGTGCCAGCACGGAGCGGACGACCTACAATGAGCAGTTCTTC	CASTERTTYNEQFF
TRBJ1-2	many	TRBV23-1	.	TGCGCCAGCAGTCATTCTGACAGGGGCTACACCTTC	CASSHSDRGYTF
TRBJ1-6	.	TRBV18	TRBD1	TGTGCCAGCTCCCAGGGGGCCCGGACCAATTCACCCCTCCACTTT	CASSQGARTNSPLHF
TRBJ2-2	few	TRBV30	TRBD1	TGTGCCTGGCGTCATACAGGGGGCACCGGGGAGCTGTTTTTT	CAWRHTGGTGELFF
TRBJ1-2	.	TRBV5-1	TRBD1	TGCGCCAGCAGCACTGGGACAGGGGATGGCTATGGCTACACCTTC	CASSTGTGDGYGYTF
TRBJ1-6	.	TRBV2	TRBD1	TGTGCCAGCAGCGGACAGGGAGTCCTGAATTCACCCCTCCACTTT	CASSGQGVLNSPLHF
TRBJ2-1	.	TRBV5-4	.	TGTGCCAGCAGCTTGGTCGCCGGGGATGAGCAGTTCTTC	CASSLVAGDEQFF
TRBJ1-1	.	TRBV2	.	TGTGCCAGCAGTGCGCAGGGAGGGGACACTGAAGCTTTCTTT	CASSAQGGDTEAFF
TRBJ2-1	once	TRBV9	.	TGTGCCAGCATCGTCTTTGTGCGGGTAATAAATGAGCAGTTCTTC	CASIVFVRVINEQFF
TRBJ1-6	.	TRBV7-2	TRBD1	TGTGCCAGCAGCATCACTCCCGACAGGGACACCCTCCACTTT	CASSITPDRDTLHF
TRBJ1-2	.	TRBV18	.	TGTGCCAGCTCACCCGGACAGCCAAACTATGGCTACACCTTC	CASSPGQPNYGYTF
TRBJ2-1	.	TRBV5-1	.	TGCGCCAGCAGCTCCGGGACACTCTACAATGAGCAGTTCTTC	CASSSGTLYNEQFF
TRBJ1-5	.	TRBV7-8	.	TGTGCCAGCAGCTTAGCGTCCCAGGCTTATAGCAATCAGCCCCAGCATTTT	CASSLASQAYSNQPQHF
TRBJ1-1	.	TRBV5-4	TRBD1	TGTGCCAGCAGCCCCCGACAGGGGCCAACTGAAGCTTTCTTT	CASSPRQGPTEAFF
TRBJ1-2	.	TRBV28	.	TGTGCCAGCACAACAGGTTATTATGGCTACACCTTC	CASTTGYYGYTF
TRBJ2-7	few	TRBV15	TRBD2	TGTGCCACCAGCACCTTAAGACTAGCGGGAGAGAGTTACGAGCAGTACTTC	CATSTLRLAGESYEQYF
TRBJ2-5	few	TRBV15	TRBD2	TGTGCCACCAGCAGTTCCTGGCCCCTAGCGGGGGGAGTGGAGACCCAGTACTTC	CATSSSWPLAGGVETQYF
TRBJ1-5	few	TRBV2	.	TGTGCCAGCAGTGAAGTCAGCGGGAATCAGCCCCAGCATTTT	CASSEVSGNQPQHF
TRBJ2-1	.	TRBV5-1	.	TGCGCCAGCAGCTTGTCCGGGGGAAATTCCTACAATGAGCAGTTCTTC	CASSLSGGNSYNEQFF
TRBJ2-7	few	TRBV7-2	TRBD1	TGTGCCAGCAGCAAAGACAGGGTATCCTACGAGCAGTACTTC	CASSKDRVSYEQYF
TRBJ1-1	many	TRBV7-9	TRBD1	TGTGCCAGCAGCTTTGGGACAGGGGAGGAAGCTTTCTTT	CASSFGTGEEAFF
TRBJ2-7	.	TRBV28	TRBD1	TGTGCCAGCAGCTTAGGGGACAGGGTGCACGAGCAGTACTTC	CASSLGDRVHEQYF
TRBJ2-2	few	TRBV7-9	.	TGTGCCAGCGGAACGGGAATATCGAACACCGGGGAGCTGTTTTTT	CASGTGISNTGELFF
TRBJ1-5	few	TRBV6-6	.	TGTGCCAGCAGTTCAGGGCGGTATGGGCCCCAGCATTTT	CASSSGRYGPQHF
TRBJ2-5	.	TRBV5-1	TRBD2	TGCGCCAGCAGCTTGGTTCCTAGCGGGGGGGCAGAGACCCAGTACTTC	CASSLVPSGGAETQYF
TRBJ2-7	few	TRBV5-1	.	TGCGCGCGGAAGGGGAGGCGCGAGCAGTACTTC	CARKGRREQYF
TRBJ2-2	.	TRBV9	TRBD2	TGTGCCAGCAGCGCCGCGCCCCTGGGGACTAGCGGTACCGGGGAGCTGTTTTTT	CASSAAPLGTSGTGELFF
TRBJ2-3	.	TRBV16	TRBD1	TGTGCCAGCAGCCAATCCGGGACAGGCGGCACAGATACGCAGTATTTT	CASSQSGTGGTDTQYF
TRBJ2-1	few	TRBV5-4	TRBD2	TGTGCCAGCAGTTCTGCGGGACTAGCACACAATGAGCAGTTCTTC	CASSSAGLAHNEQFF
TRBJ2-1	many	TRBV14	TRBD2	TGTGCCAGCAGCCAATTCGGGATCGGGACTAGCGGCTACAATGAGCAGTTCTTC	CASSQFGIGTSGYNEQFF
TRBJ2-5	many	TRBV4-1	TRBD2	TGCGCCAGCAGCCAAGATCCCCCCTCAGCGGGGCGGACCCAGTACTTC	CASSQDPPSAGRTQYF
TRBJ2-2	few	TRBV4-2	.	TGTGCCAGCAGCCAAGATAGTCAGGGTGCGAACACCGGGGAGCTGTTTTTT	CASSQDSQGANTGELFF
TRBJ2-7	.	TRBV4-2	.	TGTGCCAGCAGCCAAGATTTTTCCGGGAACGTAGAGCAGTACTTC	CASSQDFSGNVEQYF
TRBJ1-2	.	TRBV7-2	.	TGTGCCAGCAGCCCGCGGAGTGATGGCTACACCTTC	CASSPRSDGYTF
TRBJ2-7	few	TRBV29-1	TRBD1	TGCAGCGTTGGCTCAGGGGGCAAGGTGGGGCAGTACTTC	CSVGSGGKVGQYF
TRBJ2-5	few	TRBV11-2	TRBD1	TGTGCCAGCAGCTTAGCGCCCGACAGGGAAGAGACCCAGTACTTC	CASSLAPDREETQYF
TRBJ1-1	.	TRBV5-1	.	TGCGCCAGCAGCTTGACAGCGCGGGTTATGAACACTGAAGCTTTCTTT	CASSLTARVMNTEAFF
TRBJ1-2	few	TRBV7-9	.	TGTGCCAGCAGCTCCACAGGAGTGAACTATGGCTACACCTTC	CASSSTGVNYGYTF
TRBJ1-2	.	TRBV9	TRBD1	TGTGCCAGCAGCGCACAACTAGGCGGGGCAGGGGGCTATGGCTACACCTTC	CASSAQLGGAGGYGYTF
TRBJ2-7	few	TRBV11-2	TRBD2	TGTGCCAGCAGCGACCGGGGGGTATACGAGCAGTACTTC	CASSDRGVYEQYF
TRBJ2-3	.	TRBV11-2	.	TGTGCCAGCAGCTTAGATAGGTCTCGGGATGCGCAGTATTTT	CASSLDRSRDAQYF
TRBJ2-7	few	TRBV5-4	TRBD2	TGTGCCAGCAGCTTGGCCCTGGGACTAGCGGGAGAGGGATCCTACGAGCAGTACTTC	CASSLALGLAGEGSYEQYF
TRBJ1-2	.	TRBV6-5	.	TGTGCCAGCAGCTCGACAGTCGACTATGGCTACACCTTC	CASSSTVDYGYTF
TRBJ2-6	.	TRBV5-4	TRBD1	TGTGCCAGCACCCCTGGGGCAGGGGGAACTGGGGCCAACGTCCTGACTTTC	CASTPGAGGTGANVLTF
TRBJ2-5	few	TRBV7-9	TRBD1	TGTGCCAGCAGCCGATCCAGGGGGCAGGAGACCCAGTACTTC	CASSRSRGQETQYF
TRBJ1-5	.	TRBV2	.	TGTGCCAGCAGTACCGGGGGACAGCCCCAGCATTTT	CASSTGGQPQHF
TRBJ1-5	few	TRBV4-3	.	TGCGCCAGCAGCCAAGATAGGAGGCAGCCCCAGCATTTT	CASSQDRRQPQHF
TRBJ2-3	.	TRBV4-3	TRBD1	TGCGCCAGCAGCCTCGGACAGGGGGCAGATACGCAGTATTTT	CASSLGQGADTQYF
TRBJ2-3	.	TRBV6-1	TRBD2	TGTGCCAGCAGTGGGAGGACTAGCGATGGCACAGATACGCAGTATTTT	CASSGRTSDGTDTQYF
TRBJ1-1	.	TRBV30	.	TGTGCCTGGACTTCGCGGGAGGTTTTCTTT	CAWTSREVFF
TRBJ2-1	few	TRBV4-1	.	TGCGCCAGCAGCTACTATTCTGAGCAGTTCTTC	CASSYYSEQFF
TRBJ2-2	.	TRBV29-1	.	TGCAGCTCCCGCGGCAGGAACACCGGGGAGCTGTTTTTT	CSSRGRNTGELFF
TRBJ2-7	few	TRBV28	TRBD2	TGTGCCAGCAGTTTACCGACTAGCGGGAGTAGGGAGCAGTACTTC	CASSLPTSGSREQYF
TRBJ1-2	many	TRBV15	.	TGTGCCACCAGCAGAGATGGGGGCGGCTACACCTTC	CATSRDGGGYTF
TRBJ1-3	many	TRBV2	TRBD1	TGTGCCAGCAGTCAGTGGACAGGTGGAAACACCATATATTTT	CASSQWTGGNTIYF
TRBJ2-1	.	TRBV28	TRBD1	TGTGCCAGCAGGTCCGGGACAGGGGTCCACAATGAGCAGTTCTTC	CASRSGTGVHNEQFF
TRBJ1-6	few	TRBV4-3	TRBD1	TGCGCCAGCAGCCAACTCACCGGGACAGGGCAGAATTCACCCCTCCACTTT	CASSQLTGTGQNSPLHF